The rows below give T cell receptor beta chains drawn from one sample of a study of graft-versus-host responses after intestinal transplantation. Here immunoSEQ multiplex PCR was the method, and the copy in TCRdb shows in-frame clones only, minus some. This table has about 8,200 clones, 30% to 35% appearing once. The specimen comprised alloreactive CD4+ T cells from a mixed lymphocyte reaction culture, sampled before intestinal transplant. These receptors were collected from a human patient who received an intestinal transplant. CDR3s include the opening cysteine and the closing phenylalanine or tryptophan. A D gene is named only where the DNA matches it firmly. Clone size, where shown, is once, few, many, or a class for clones that have expanded.

TRBV30,NA,NA,TRBJ1-5,CAWSVQRVVGGPLNQPQHF,TGTGCCTGGAGTGTACAAAGGGTAGTCGGGGGACCCTTAAATCAGCCCCAGCATTTT
TRBV28,medium-sized,NA,TRBJ1-2,CASEGAGRYGYTF,TGTGCCAGCGAAGGGGCAGGGCGGTATGGCTACACCTTC
TRBV5-1,medium-sized,TRBD1,TRBJ2-7,CASSLGGTGTYEQYF,TGCGCCAGCAGCTTGGGGGGGACAGGGACCTACGAGCAGTACTTC
TRBV5-1,NA,TRBD1,TRBJ2-4,CASSSGQGGTGAKNIQYF,TGCGCCAGCAGCTCGGGACAGGGGGGAACGGGTGCCAAAAACATTCAGTACTTC
TRBV11-1,few,TRBD2,TRBJ2-5,CASSPLRETSGVHYF,TGTGCCAGCAGCCCCCTTCGGGAGACTAGCGGGGTACATTACTTC
TRBV5-8,NA,TRBD1,TRBJ2-3,CASSFGQADTQYF,TGTGCCAGCAGCTTTGGACAGGCAGATACGCAGTATTTT
TRBV1,few,NA,TRBJ2-5,CTSSRDSQETQYF,TGCACCAGCAGCCGGGACAGTCAAGAGACCCAGTACTTC
TRBV10-3,NA,NA,TRBJ2-5,CAISDGDRETQYF,TGTGCCATCAGTGATGGTGACAGGGAGACCCAGTACTTC
TRBV28,NA,TRBD1,TRBJ1-5,CASSPGDRGSGQPQHF,TGTGCCAGCAGCCCGGGGGACAGGGGAAGCGGTCAGCCCCAGCATTTT
TRBV29-1,NA,TRBD1,TRBJ2-3,CSGGQGRFTDTQYF,TGCAGCGGGGGACAGGGGCGTTTCACAGATACGCAGTATTTT
TRBV30,medium-sized,NA,TRBJ1-5,CAWSAGSGGNQPQHF,TGTGCCTGGAGTGCAGGCTCCGGTGGCAATCAGCCCCAGCATTTT
TRBV29-1,NA,TRBD1,TRBJ1-5,CSVGGTGLNQPQHF,TGCAGCGTGGGGGGGACAGGGCTAAATCAGCCCCAGCATTTT
TRBV15,medium-sized,NA,TRBJ2-3,CATSSEDTQYF,TGTGCCACCAGTAGCGAAGATACGCAGTATTTT
TRBV13,NA,NA,TRBJ2-7,CASSLASLYEQYF,TGTGCCAGCAGCTTAGCGAGTCTCTACGAGCAGTACTTC
TRBV7-2,once,TRBD1,TRBJ1-6,CASSTDRGRETPLHF,TGTGCCAGCAGTACGGACAGGGGGCGGGAAACACCCCTCCACTTT
TRBV9,NA,TRBD2,TRBJ2-3,CASSPSGGTDTQYF,TGTGCCAGCAGCCCTAGCGGGGGCACAGATACGCAGTATTTT
TRBV5-1,large,NA,TRBJ1-3,CASSLDSGNTIYF,TGCGCCAGCAGCTTGGACAGTGGAAACACCATATATTTT
TRBV27,few,NA,TRBJ2-2,CASSLYRGGELFF,TGTGCCAGCAGTTTATACCGGGGCGGGGAGCTGTTTTTT
TRBV27,NA,NA,TRBJ2-4,CASSDTRTALAKNIQYF,TGTGCCAGCAGTGACACTAGGACAGCCTTAGCCAAAAACATTCAGTACTTC
TRBV25-1,NA,TRBD1,TRBJ1-1,CASRLTPGQGSDTEAFF,TGTGCCAGCAGACTAACACCGGGACAGGGGTCGGACACTGAAGCTTTCTTT
TRBV28,NA,NA,TRBJ2-3,CASTPGLPTDTQYF,TGTGCCAGCACACCGGGACTCCCCACAGATACGCAGTATTTT
TRBV7-9,NA,NA,TRBJ2-5,CASSPEMETQYF,TGTGCCAGCAGCCCTGAAATGGAGACCCAGTACTTC
TRBV7-8,few,NA,TRBJ2-5,CASSLGTVYSQYF,TGTGCCAGCAGCTTAGGGACAGTTTATTCTCAGTACTTC
TRBV7-7,NA,NA,TRBJ2-3,CASSLLLSPDTQYF,TGTGCTAGCAGCTTACTTCTTTCCCCAGATACGCAGTATTTT
TRBV28,few,NA,TRBJ1-2,CASSLRQDYGYTF,TGTGCCAGCAGTTTAAGACAGGACTATGGCTACACCTTC
TRBV6-9,NA,NA,TRBJ2-3,CASSRHDTQYF,TGTGCCAGCAGCCGACATGATACGCAGTATTTT
TRBV7-2,medium-sized,TRBD2,TRBJ2-3,CASSLDWTSGRARQYF,TGTGCCAGCAGCCTCGACTGGACTAGCGGGAGGGCCAGGCAGTATTTT
TRBV18,NA,TRBD1,TRBJ2-7,CASSPPGQGEQYF,TGTGCCAGCTCACCACCGGGACAGGGCGAGCAGTACTTC
TRBV28,few,TRBD1,TRBJ1-2,CASSTSGTGANGYTF,TGTGCCAGCAGTACCTCCGGGACAGGGGCCAATGGCTACACCTTC
TRBV19,NA,NA,TRBJ1-5,CASSIDYNQPQHF,TGTGCCAGTAGTATAGATTATAATCAGCCCCAGCATTTT
TRBV7-2,NA,NA,TRBJ2-3,CASSLGGTDTQYF,TGTGCCAGCAGCTTAGGAGGCACAGATACGCAGTATTTT
TRBV5-1,few,TRBD1,TRBJ1-4,CASSLTGGLNEKLFF,TGCGCCAGCAGCCTCACAGGGGGGCTTAATGAAAAACTGTTTTTT
TRBV6-5,few,TRBD2,TRBJ2-1,CASSYSRLAERNEQFF,TGTGCCAGCAGTTATTCCAGACTAGCGGAGCGAAATGAGCAGTTCTTC
TRBV7-9,medium-sized,NA,TRBJ1-2,CASSLAGGYGYTF,TGTGCCAGCAGCTTAGCAGGGGGCTATGGCTACACCTTC
TRBV7-8,once,TRBD2,TRBJ2-7,CASSLSVAGGSYEQYF,TGTGCCAGCAGCTTATCGGTAGCGGGGGGTTCTTACGAGCAGTACTTC